These 5 T cell receptor beta chains were sequenced from one sample in a study of T-cell reconstitution after alpha-beta-depleted transplantation in children. Researchers prepared the TCRbeta library using unique molecular identifiers, the study reports. Via MiXCR, TCRdb re-called the PCR reads, giving one row per CDR3 protein. The repertoire holds 350,000 to 450,000 distinct CDR3 sequences, with just over 20% as singletons. This material consisted of PBMCs from the stem cell graft donor, taken from the stem cell graft. Receptor source: a human donor who donated a stem cell graft to a child with acute myeloid leukemia.

This clonotype has a count of ten or more. J is TRBJ2-3 and V is TRBV5-4, with D unresolved. V lost 3 bases, J lost 0 bases, and 5 bases lay in between. The CDR3 runs 13 residues. Germline CDR1 and CDR2: SGHNT and YYREEE (reference sequence). The DNA for the CDR3 is TGTGCCAGCAGCTCGACTAGCACAGATACGCAGTATTTT. This encodes CASSSTSTDTQYF.

This clonotype was seen a handful of times. The J gene is TRBJ1-2, the V gene TRBV20-1, with unresolved D. Germline V gives CDR1 DFQATT, CDR2 SNEGSKA (reference sequence). Trimming left V 2 bases short and J 3 bases short, with 7 bases between. The CDR3 extends over 12 amino acids. Here the CDR3 DNA reads TGCAGTGCTAGACGGGGAGACTATGGCTACACCTTC. Translating it yields CSARRGDYGYTF.

This clonotype has at least ten counts. The rearrangement uses TRBV20-1 and TRBJ2-7; 9 nucleotides match TRBD2. V trimming: 5 bases; J trimming: 3 bases; junction bases outside the gene matches: 11. This CDR3 region has 15 residues. Germline lookup yields CDR1 DFQATT and CDR2 SNEGSKA (reference sequence). The CDR3 reads CSAHNIAGEIYEQYF. The CDR3 DNA sequence: TGCAGTGCTCACAATATAGCGGGAGAGATCTACGAGCAGTACTTC.

This clonotype came up a few times. J is TRBJ2-7 and V is TRBV29-1; 13 bases fit TRBD2. The V gene end was trimmed by 6 bases and the J gene end by 7 bases; junction bases not matched to a gene: 6. The CDR3 has 13 residues. CDR1 is SQVTM and CDR2 is ANQGSEA in the germline V gene. The CDR3 DNA is TGCAGCGTCAACGGGGGACTAGCGGGAGAGCAGTACTTC. It specifies CSVNGGLAGEQYF.

The rearrangement joins TRBV27 to TRBJ1-5, with 7 positions matching TRBD1. This CDR3 contains 15 residues. CDR1 MNHEY and CDR2 SMNVEV come from the germline V gene (reference sequence). Trimming cost V 6 bases and J 2 bases; bases outside gene matches: 7. The CDR3 bases are TGTGCCAGCAGATCTAACAGGGGAGGCAATCAGCCCCAGCATTTT. The encoded protein is CASRSNRGGNQPQHF.